The rows below give T cell receptor beta chains drawn from one sample of a study of graft-versus-host responses after intestinal transplantation. Sequencing was performed with immunoSEQ multiplex PCR; in TCRdb, only in-frame clones are kept and a portion is missing. The table includes about 80,000 clones, about 92% detected once. The sequenced sample was PBMCs, obtained 98 days after intestinal transplantation. Source of these receptors: a human patient who received an intestinal transplant, so some T cells may come from the graft donor. The conserved cysteine and the conserved F or W are not part of the CDR3 here. D genes are given only for firm matches.

- TRBJ2-2 TRBV7-9 ASTPYPAEPLITGELF
TRBD1 TRBJ1-5 TRBV7-8 ASSPRTGGNQPQH
TRBD1 TRBJ2-1 TRBV5-1 ASSWSLQGASGEQF
- TRBJ1-3 TRBV30 AGIPGGSGNTIY
- TRBJ2-1 TRBV10-2 ASSESRGGLYEQF
TRBD2 TRBJ2-1 TRBV11-3 ASSSPGGPLGYNEQF
TRBD2 TRBJ2-1 TRBV7-3 ASSFAGGPGEQF
- TRBJ2-7 TRBV6-6 ASSYSNTASYEQY
- TRBJ2-1 TRBV4-1 ASSLAGAYNEQF
- TRBJ2-1 TRBV29-1 SGGQATYYNEQF
- TRBJ2-1 TRBV9 ASSVGRRAGQF
- TRBJ1-1 TRBV7-3 ASSLRPAGTEAF
TRBD2 TRBJ2-1 TRBV5-1 ASSDTSGGARVHEQF
- TRBJ2-5 TRBV27 ASRTNQETQY
- TRBJ2-7 TRBV10-1 ASSDRAYEQY
TRBD2 TRBJ2-1 TRBV4-2 ASSQDGGGAAV
- TRBJ1-5 TRBV6-6 ASRYGTPNQPQH
TRBD1 TRBJ1-5 TRBV2 ASSDRDSNQPQH
- TRBJ1-6 TRBV9 ASSVGNPKVTPLH
TRBD2 TRBJ2-3 TRBV7-2 ASSPPGTSGGLADTQY
- TRBJ2-1 TRBV20-1 SASFLNEQF
- TRBJ2-1 TRBV9 ASSTDVWANEQF
- TRBJ2-2 TRBV5-1 ASSLRGTTGELF
- TRBJ1-3 TRBV5-1 ASSLEGNTIY
- TRBJ1-1 TRBV7-2 AIRAARGLGETEAF
- TRBJ2-3 TRBV19 ASSQRVGTDTQY